The source of this TCR beta chain is a study of Ad26.COV2.S vaccination and SARS-CoV-2 variants. Generated by immunoSEQ multiplex PCR, the TCRdb table keeps only in-frame clones and is missing some. The table records about 680,000 clones, 80% to 90% of them present only once. The treatment denotes: around 19 received Ad26.COV2.S at low or high dose, single or two shots; about 5 received placebo; per-sample allocation not given. Sample collection was performed on day 63 after the first vaccine or placebo injection. The V gene's germline CDR1 is ENHRY and CDR2 SYGVKD. CDR3 length equals 12 residues. V gave up 1 base and J gave up 6 bases, with 5 bases separating them.

Material: peripheral blood, obtained in a trial of Ad26.COV2.S vaccine versus placebo. The TCR was taken from a person between 18 and 65 years old who received the Ad26.COV2.S COVID-19 vaccine or a placebo. The V and J genes are TRBV10-3 and TRBJ2-3, with D uncertain. The CDR3 DNA is TGTGCCATCAGTGAGTGGCAGGATACGCAGTATTTT. As protein: CAISEWQDTQYF.